This T cell receptor beta chain emerged from a study of vaccination and CD4 T cells after COVID-19. Study-level information: Participants got two doses of BNT162b2 or mRNA-1273 vaccine. The authors exposed cells to overlapping spike peptides derived from SARS-CoV-2, HCoV-NL63, HCoV-OC43 and HCoV-229E. Study-wide points: Convalescent patients were relatively few, and early post-infection timepoints were missing. It was observed that, in convalescent patients, a median approximately 86% of reactive clones arose only post-vaccination.

Treatment defined: approximately 10-day PBMC culture with coronavirus spike peptide pools or control peptides (ViraFEST assay). This clonotype was observed a handful of times. Its antigen remains unidentified. In germline, CDR1 is KGHDR, CDR2 SFDVKD. There are 14 residues in the CDR3. V dropped 7 bases and J dropped 7 bases, with 16 bases sitting between them. The Oncomine TCR Beta short-read assay sequenced DNA from cultured CD4+ T cells. TCRdb redid the calling of the PCR reads with MiXCR, one entry per CDR3 protein. The sample includes over 20,000 distinct CDR3 sequences, about 45% of them seen just once.

The clonotype comes from a human donor who had recovered from COVID-19. Sequencing was carried out using CD4+ T cells from blood, cultured in vitro. The gene calls are TRBV24-1 and TRBJ1-5; tentative D call: TRBD1 (5 bases). The CDR3 bases are TGTGCCACCAGCGGCCCGGAGGGGTCGCAGCCCCAGCATTTT. Its translation is CATSGPEGSQPQHF.